These T cell receptor beta chains were read from a single sample in a study of T cells in Graves' hyperthyroidism and ophthalmopathy. TCRdb redid the calling of the multiplex PCR reads with MiXCR, one entry per CDR3 protein. The sample has about 300,000 distinct CDR3 sequences; less than 30% are singletons. The sequenced sample was blood. All receptors derive from a man aged 40-49 years with Graves' hyperthyroidism that later progressed to Graves' ophthalmopathy. Both conserved end residues are trimmed from each CDR3. A D gene is named only where the DNA matches it firmly.

V gene,D gene,CDR3 protein
TRBV19,-,ASSIDLPGELF
TRBV5-5,-,ASSPTRATYEQY
TRBV7-8,TRBD1,ASSFTRGNTIY
TRBV12-3/TRBV12-4,-,ASNPGAPGNQPQH
TRBV6-5,TRBD1,ASSYSRTGSYGYT
TRBV20-1,-,RGLSGHNSYEQY
TRBV28,-,ASTPTPDTEAF
TRBV28,TRBD1,ASSWTGSGNTGELF
TRBV6-2/TRBV6-3,-,ASSYSSGAYEQY
TRBV6-1,-,ASSGWDMRGYT